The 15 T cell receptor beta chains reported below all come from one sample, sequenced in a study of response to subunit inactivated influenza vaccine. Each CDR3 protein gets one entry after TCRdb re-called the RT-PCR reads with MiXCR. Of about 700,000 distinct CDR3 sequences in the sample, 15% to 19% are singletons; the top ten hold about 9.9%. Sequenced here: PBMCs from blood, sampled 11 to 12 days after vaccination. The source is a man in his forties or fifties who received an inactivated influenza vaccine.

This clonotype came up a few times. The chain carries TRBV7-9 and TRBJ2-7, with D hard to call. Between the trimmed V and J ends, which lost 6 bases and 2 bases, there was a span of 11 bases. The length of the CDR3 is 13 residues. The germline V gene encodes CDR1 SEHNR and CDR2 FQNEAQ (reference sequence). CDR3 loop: CASSSPVTYEQYF. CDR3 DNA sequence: TGTGCCAGCAGTTCACCGGTAACCTACGAGCAGTACTTC.

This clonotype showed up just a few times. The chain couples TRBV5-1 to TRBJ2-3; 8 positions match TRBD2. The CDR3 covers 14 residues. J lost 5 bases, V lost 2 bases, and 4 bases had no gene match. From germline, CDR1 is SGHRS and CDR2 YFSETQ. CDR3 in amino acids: CASSFSGKGDTQYF. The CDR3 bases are TGCGCCAGCAGCTTTAGCGGGAAGGGAGATACGCAGTATTTT. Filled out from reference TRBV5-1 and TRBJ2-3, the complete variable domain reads KAGVTQTPRYLIKTRGQQVTLSCSPISGHRSVSWYQQTPGQGLQFLFEYFSETQRNKGNFPGRFSGRQFSNSRSEMNVSTLELGDSALYLCASSFSGKGDTQYFGPGTRLTVL.

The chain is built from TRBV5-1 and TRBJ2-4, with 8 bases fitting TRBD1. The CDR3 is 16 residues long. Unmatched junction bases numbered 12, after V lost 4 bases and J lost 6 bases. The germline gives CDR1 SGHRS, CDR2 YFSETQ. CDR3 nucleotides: TGCGCCAGCAGCCGGACGGTAGTACAGGGGGGAAACATTCAGTACTTC. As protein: CASSRTVVQGGNIQYF.

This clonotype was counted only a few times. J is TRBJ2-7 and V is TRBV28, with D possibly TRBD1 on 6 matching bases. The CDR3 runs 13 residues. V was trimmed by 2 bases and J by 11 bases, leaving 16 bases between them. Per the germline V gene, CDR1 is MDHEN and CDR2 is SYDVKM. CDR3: CASSLADREHEYF. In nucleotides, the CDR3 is TGTGCCAGCAGTTTAGCGGACAGAGAGCATGAGTACTTC.

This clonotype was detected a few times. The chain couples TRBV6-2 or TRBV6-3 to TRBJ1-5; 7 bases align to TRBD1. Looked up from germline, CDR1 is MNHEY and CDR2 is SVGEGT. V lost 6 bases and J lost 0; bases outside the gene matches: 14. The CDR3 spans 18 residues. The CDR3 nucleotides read TGTGCCAGCAGATGGGCGGAGGGGGCTGAGGATAGCAATCAGCCCCAGCATTTT. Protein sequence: CASRWAEGAEDSNQPQHF.

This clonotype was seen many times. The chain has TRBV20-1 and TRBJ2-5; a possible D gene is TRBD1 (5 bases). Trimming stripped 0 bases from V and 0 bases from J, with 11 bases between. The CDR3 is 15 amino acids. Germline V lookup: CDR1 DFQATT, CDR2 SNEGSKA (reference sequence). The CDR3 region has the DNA TGCAGTGCTAGAGATGGGAACAGGTACCAAGAGACCCAGTACTTC. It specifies CSARDGNRYQETQYF.

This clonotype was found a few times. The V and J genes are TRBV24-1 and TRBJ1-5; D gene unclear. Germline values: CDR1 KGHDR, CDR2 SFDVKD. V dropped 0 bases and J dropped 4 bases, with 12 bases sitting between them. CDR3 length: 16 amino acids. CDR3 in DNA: TGTGCCACCAGTGATTTGGGACCGTACCGAAATCAGCCCCAGCATTTT. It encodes CATSDLGPYRNQPQHF.

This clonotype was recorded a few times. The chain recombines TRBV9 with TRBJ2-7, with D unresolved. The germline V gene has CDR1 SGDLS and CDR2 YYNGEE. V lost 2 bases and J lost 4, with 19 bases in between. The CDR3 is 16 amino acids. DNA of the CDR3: TGTGCCAGCAGCGTTGGGCCGGGCGTCTCGAATTACGAGCAGTACTTC. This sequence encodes CASSVGPGVSNYEQYF.

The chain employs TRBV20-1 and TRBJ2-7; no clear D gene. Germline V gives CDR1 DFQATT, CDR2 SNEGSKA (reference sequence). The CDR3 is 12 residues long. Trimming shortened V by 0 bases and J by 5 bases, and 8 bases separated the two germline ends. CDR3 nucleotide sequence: TGCAGTGCTAGAGACTCGTTGCACGAGCAGTACTTC. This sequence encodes CSARDSLHEQYF.

CDR3 DNA sequence: TGTGCCAGCAGCTCTCGACAGGCCCTAATTGGGAACACTGAAGCTTTCTTT. This codes for CASSSRQALIGNTEAFF. The rearrangement uses TRBV7-6 and TRBJ1-1; weak D call: TRBD1 (6 bases). The ends were cut back, 4 bases at V and 1 base at J, with 19 bases in the middle. Germline CDR1 SGHVS, CDR2 FNYEAQ. This CDR3 has 17 amino acids.

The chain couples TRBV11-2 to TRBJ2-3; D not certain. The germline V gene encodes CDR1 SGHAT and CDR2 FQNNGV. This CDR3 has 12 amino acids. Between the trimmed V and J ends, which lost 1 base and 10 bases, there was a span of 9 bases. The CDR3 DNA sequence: TGTGCCAGCAGCTTAGGGCTGCGATCGCAGTATTTT. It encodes CASSLGLRSQYF.

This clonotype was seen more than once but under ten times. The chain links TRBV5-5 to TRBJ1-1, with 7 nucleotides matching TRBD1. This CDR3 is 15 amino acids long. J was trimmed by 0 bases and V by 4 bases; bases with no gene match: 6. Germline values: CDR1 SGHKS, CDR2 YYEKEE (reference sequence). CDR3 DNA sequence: TGTGCCAGCAGCCTTCAACAGGGGATGAACACTGAAGCTTTCTTT. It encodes CASSLQQGMNTEAFF.

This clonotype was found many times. As DNA, the CDR3 is TGCAGTGCTTTAACAGGTAGCTCCTACAATGAGCAGTTCTTC. Residues: CSALTGSSYNEQFF. The gene calls are TRBV20-1 and TRBJ2-1, with D possibly being TRBD1 (5 bases). Trimming took off 5 bases at V and 0 bases at J, with 11 bases between the two ends. Germline CDR1 DFQATT, CDR2 SNEGSKA (reference sequence). This CDR3 has 14 amino acids.

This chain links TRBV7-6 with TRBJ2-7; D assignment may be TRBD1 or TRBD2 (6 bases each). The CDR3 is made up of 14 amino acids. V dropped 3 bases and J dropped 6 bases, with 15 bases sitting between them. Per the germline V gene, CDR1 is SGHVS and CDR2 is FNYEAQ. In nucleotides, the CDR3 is TGTGCCAGCAGCTTCGGAGGGGGAAGTGGCGAGCAGTACTTC. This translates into CASSFGGGSGEQYF.

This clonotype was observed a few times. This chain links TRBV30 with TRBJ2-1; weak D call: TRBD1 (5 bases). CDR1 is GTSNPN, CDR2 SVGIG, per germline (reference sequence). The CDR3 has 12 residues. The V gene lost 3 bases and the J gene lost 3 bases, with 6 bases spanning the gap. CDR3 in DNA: TGTGCCTGGAGAGACAGCTACAATGAGCAGTTCTTC. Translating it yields CAWRDSYNEQFF.